Listed below are T cell receptor beta chains from one sample, sequenced in a study of blood T cells in healthy people across ages. Each CDR3 protein gets one entry after TCRdb re-called the 5' RACE reads with MiXCR. Here the sample spans some 760,000 distinct CDR3 sequences, about 25% being singletons. These data also formed part of another study, on T cells of mothers and their children.

The sequenced sample consisted of blood. The receptors shown here come from a boy younger than 18 in good health. CDR3s include the opening cysteine and the closing phenylalanine or tryptophan. The order of the fields is clone size, J gene, V gene, CDR3 protein. A clone size is listed for some rows: how often the clone was seen (once, few, many), or a class if it is expanded.

clone size: .; J gene: TRBJ2-5; V gene: TRBV7-3; CDR3 protein: CASSLRRQETQYF
clone size: few; J gene: TRBJ2-1; V gene: TRBV28; CDR3 protein: CASSLLGTTGGDEQFF
clone size: .; J gene: TRBJ2-7; V gene: TRBV29-1; CDR3 protein: CSVERPYTYEQYF
clone size: few; J gene: .; V gene: TRBV6-5; CDR3 protein: CASSYGAETQYF
clone size: .; J gene: TRBJ2-2; V gene: TRBV29-1; CDR3 protein: CSVPTTGATGELFF
clone size: .; J gene: TRBJ1-1; V gene: TRBV12-3/TRBV12-4; CDR3 protein: CASIKSGGDTEAFF
clone size: .; J gene: TRBJ2-1; V gene: TRBV5-1; CDR3 protein: CASSKNGGDSYNEQFF
clone size: .; J gene: TRBJ2-1; V gene: TRBV20-1; CDR3 protein: CSARDPSRYNEQFF
clone size: few; J gene: TRBJ2-6; V gene: TRBV29-1; CDR3 protein: CSVDGGLGANVLTF
clone size: few; J gene: TRBJ2-1; V gene: TRBV5-1; CDR3 protein: CASSLEGVSYNEQFF
clone size: .; J gene: TRBJ2-3; V gene: TRBV7-9; CDR3 protein: CASSSNIRDRGHHTQYF
clone size: few; J gene: TRBJ2-7; V gene: TRBV2; CDR3 protein: CASASGAASYEQYF